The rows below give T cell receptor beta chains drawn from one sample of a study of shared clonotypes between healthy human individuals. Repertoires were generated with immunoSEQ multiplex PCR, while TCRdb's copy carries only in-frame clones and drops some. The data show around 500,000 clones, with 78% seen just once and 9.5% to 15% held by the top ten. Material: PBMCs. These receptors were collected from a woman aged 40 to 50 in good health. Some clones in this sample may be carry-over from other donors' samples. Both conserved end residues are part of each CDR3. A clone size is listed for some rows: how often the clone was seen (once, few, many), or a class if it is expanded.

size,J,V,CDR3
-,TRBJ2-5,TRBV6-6,CASSNQGTPQETQYF
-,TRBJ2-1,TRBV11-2,CASTIFRGHEQFF
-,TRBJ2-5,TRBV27,CASSYRSDQETQYF
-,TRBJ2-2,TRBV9,CASSPGRGDHTGELFF
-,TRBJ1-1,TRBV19,CASSLGRDTEAFF
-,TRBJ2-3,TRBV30,CAWKPVGTQYF
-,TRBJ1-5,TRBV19,CASIPTGRGEGQPQHF
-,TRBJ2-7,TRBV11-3,CASSLGSGRSYEQYF
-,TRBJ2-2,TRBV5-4,CASSSGTSGNTGELFF
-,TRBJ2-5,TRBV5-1,CASSLYGQQETQYF
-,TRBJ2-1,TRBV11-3,CASSLGWEAGDNEQFF
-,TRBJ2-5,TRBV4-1,CASSQDLGGSGETQYF
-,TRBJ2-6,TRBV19,CASTRTGSSGANVLTF
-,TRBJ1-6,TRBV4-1,CASSQAENRVDSPLHF
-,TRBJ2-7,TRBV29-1,CSVVLAGEFSEQYF
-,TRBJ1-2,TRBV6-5,CASSPGDSASYGYTF
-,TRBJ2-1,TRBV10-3,CAINTGTAISYNEQFF
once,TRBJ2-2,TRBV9,CASSPQDTGELFF
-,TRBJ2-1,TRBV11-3,CASSRRGVGYNEQFF
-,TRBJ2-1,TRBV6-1,CASSLASEREQFF
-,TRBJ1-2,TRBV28,CASSSTGDSYGYTF
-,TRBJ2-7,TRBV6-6,CASSYAAEAYEQYF
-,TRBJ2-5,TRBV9,CASSPGLAGEVPQETQYF
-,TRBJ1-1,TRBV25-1,CASSEGVGITEAFF
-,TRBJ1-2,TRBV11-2,CASSLSPENYGYTF
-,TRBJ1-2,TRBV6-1,CASSERTGSYGYTF
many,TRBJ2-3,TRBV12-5,CASGFTSAIRLREVYDTDTQYF
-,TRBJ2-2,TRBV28,CASSLWSNTGELFF